This T cell receptor beta chain was recovered during a study of blood T cell repertoires in COVID-19. Study details: COVID-19 samples collected from the United States, Italy and Spain covered acute and convalescent phases. From T cells, B-cell-depleted T cells, or PBMCs came the material, which was cDNA or gDNA.

In the source study's methods: Amplification of reference gene primers was used by the study to estimate nucleated cell counts. Libraries were prepared by immunoSEQ multiplex PCR; TCRdb keeps only in-frame clonotypes and omits some of them. That table furnishes V, J and clone size, whereas the DNA furnished D and trimming. The table lists around 190,000 clones, roughly four fifths of them singletons. The V gene end was trimmed by 2 bases and the J gene end by 6 bases; junction bases not matched to a gene: 10. The CDR3 runs 16 residues. CDR1 is MGHDK and CDR2 is SYGVNS in the germline V gene. Sequenced material: peripheral blood. The gene calls are TRBV25-1 and TRBJ1-1; 9 nucleotides line up with TRBD1. The source of this sequence is a human donor in a cohort sampled during active COVID-19. The CDR3 region is CASSEHPGQGYPEAFF. In nucleotides, the CDR3 is TGTGCCAGCAGTGAACATCCGGGACAGGGATACCCTGAAGCTTTCTTT.